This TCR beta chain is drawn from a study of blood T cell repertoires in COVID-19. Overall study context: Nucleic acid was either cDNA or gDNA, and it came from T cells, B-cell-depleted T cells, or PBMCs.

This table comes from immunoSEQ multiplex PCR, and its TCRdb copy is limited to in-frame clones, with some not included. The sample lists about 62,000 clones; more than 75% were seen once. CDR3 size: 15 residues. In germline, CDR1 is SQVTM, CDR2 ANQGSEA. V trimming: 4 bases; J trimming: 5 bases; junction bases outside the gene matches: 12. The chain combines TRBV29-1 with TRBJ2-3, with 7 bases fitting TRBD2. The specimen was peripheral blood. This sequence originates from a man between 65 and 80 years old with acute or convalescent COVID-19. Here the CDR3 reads CSVALPSGVLDTQYF. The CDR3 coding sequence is TGCAGCGTTGCCTTACCGAGCGGGGTTCTAGATACGCAGTATTTT.